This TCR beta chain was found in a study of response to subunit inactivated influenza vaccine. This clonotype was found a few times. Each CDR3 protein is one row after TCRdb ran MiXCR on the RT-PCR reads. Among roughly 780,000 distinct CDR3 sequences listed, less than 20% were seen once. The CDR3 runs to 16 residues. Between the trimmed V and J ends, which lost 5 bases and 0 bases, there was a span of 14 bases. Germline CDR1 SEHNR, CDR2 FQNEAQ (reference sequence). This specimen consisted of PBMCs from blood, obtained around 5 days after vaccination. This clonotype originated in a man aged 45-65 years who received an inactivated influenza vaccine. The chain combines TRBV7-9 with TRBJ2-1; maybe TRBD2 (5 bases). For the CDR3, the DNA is TGTGCCAGCAGCCATTCAAGGAGGAGCTCCTACAATGAGCAGTTCTTC. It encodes CASSHSRRSSYNEQFF.